The 16 T cell receptor beta chains below come from one sample, sequenced in a study of shared clonotypes between healthy human individuals (dated by TCRdb to between 2020 and 2021). The method behind the library was the immunoSEQ multiplex PCR assay. Held by TCRdb, this immuneACCESS table contains in-frame sequences only and omits some clones. Under half of the omission traces to an unresolved V gene where checked; the cause of the rest is unknown. The sample table lists about 2.3 million clones, approximately 93% of them with a count of one. The top ten clonotypes cover approximately 0.4% of the sample. The sequenced material came from naive CD4+ T cells from PBMCs. Sample cell subset or site, as interpreted from the label and publication: CD45RA+ positively selected. The receptor set was obtained from a man younger than 35 in good health. Some clones in this sample may be carry-over from other donors' samples.

The CDR3: CASSLPWSDPVQETQYF. CDR3 nucleotide sequence: TGCGCCAGCAGCCTACCATGGAGCGACCCTGTCCAAGAGACCCAGTACTTC. The chain joins TRBV5-1 to TRBJ2-5; D is unresolved. This CDR3 contains 17 residues. The germline V gene encodes CDR1 SGHRS and CDR2 YFSETQ. V was trimmed by 4 bases and J by 1 base, leaving 20 bases between them. The full variable domain, completed using reference TRBV5-1 and TRBJ2-5, is KAGVTQTPRYLIKTRGQQVTLSCSPISGHRSVSWYQQTPGQGLQFLFEYFSETQRNKGNFPGRFSGRQFSNSRSEMNVSTLELGDSALYLCASSLPWSDPVQETQYFGPGTRLLVL.

The genes are TRBV10-3 and TRBJ2-7; the match to TRBD2 covers 7 bases. This CDR3 has 12 residues. V gave up 10 bases and J gave up 6 bases; unmatched junction bases: 9. The V gene's germline CDR1 is ENHRY and CDR2 SYGVKD. This CDR3 reads CATNFGEGEQYF. CDR3 in DNA: TGTGCCACCAACTTTGGGGAGGGCGAGCAGTACTTC.

The CDR3 bases are TGTGCCAGCAGAAGCGGGCAGGGTGGTAAGCAGTACTTC. Amino acid sequence: CASRSGQGGKQYF. The rearrangement uses TRBV28 and TRBJ2-7; possibly TRBD2 for D (6 bases). The CDR3 is 13 amino acids. Trimming removed 6 bases at V and 8 bases at J, with 17 bases between. Germline lookup yields CDR1 MDHEN and CDR2 SYDVKM. Supplemented by reference TRBV28 and TRBJ2-7, the full variable domain reads DVKVTQSSRYLVKRTGEKVFLECVQDMDHENMFWYRQDPGLGLRLIYFSYDVKMKEKGDIPEGYSVSREKKERFSLILESASTNQTSMYLCASRSGQGGKQYFGPGTRLTVT.

The gene calls are TRBV2 and TRBJ1-1; D possibly corresponds to TRBD1 (5 bases). There are 14 residues in the CDR3. Trimming stripped 8 bases from V and 0 bases from J, with 13 bases between. The germline gives CDR1 SNHLY, CDR2 FYNNEI. Written as DNA, the CDR3 is TGTGCCAGCGGGACCTCCCGGATGAACACTGAAGCTTTCTTT. Residues: CASGTSRMNTEAFF.

Note on this clone: One end of the junction is discordant with germline, which a read error may explain. V usage is TRBV11-3 and J usage is TRBJ1-1; 10 positions match TRBD1. Germline-derived CDR1 and CDR2 are SGHNT and YENEEA. The CDR3 totals 14 residues. The CDR3 coding sequence is TGTGCCTGCAGCACAGGACAGGGGGACACTGAAGCTTTCTTC. Translation: CACSTGQGDTEAFF.

J is TRBJ2-1 and V is TRBV7-9, with D perhaps TRBD1 (6 bases). Germline CDR1 SEHNR, CDR2 FQNEAQ (reference sequence). V was clipped by 5 bases and J by 7 bases, with 12 bases between them. CDR3 length: 13 residues. The CDR3 DNA is TGTGCCAGCAGCCGAGAGAGGGGGAATGAGCAGTTCTTC. This codes for CASSRERGNEQFF.

J is TRBJ1-2 and V is TRBV18, with D tentatively TRBD1 (5 bases). V lost 0 bases to trimming and J lost 7 bases, with 12 bases between them. The CDR3 contains 14 residues. The V gene's germline CDR1 is KGHSH and CDR2 LQKENI. The DNA for the CDR3 is TGTGCCAGCTCACCACCGCGGGACTATGGTGGCTACACCTTC. Translated: CASSPPRDYGGYTF.

There are a few counts of this clone. The CDR3 DNA follows: TGTGCCAGTAGTATTAGGACAGGCTATGGCTACACCTTC. Translated, it gives CASSIRTGYGYTF. The chain uses TRBV19 and TRBJ1-2; 7 nucleotides align to TRBD1. J lost 4 bases, V lost 3 bases, and 2 bases had no gene match. CDR1 and CDR2 (germline): LNHDA, SQIVND (reference sequence). There are 13 residues in the CDR3.

A word on this clone: This sample also contains other DNA sequences that code for the same CDR3. The chain couples TRBV19 to TRBJ1-1; D gene uncertain. Trimming took 3 bases from V and 3 from J, leaving 8 bases between them. This CDR3 spans 13 amino acids. Germline loops: CDR1 LNHDA, CDR2 SQIVND (reference sequence). The DNA of the CDR3 is TGTGCCAGTAGTATTGGGCCCGACACTGAAGCTTTCTTT. It yields the protein CASSIGPDTEAFF.

To note about this clone: The sample contains more than one DNA sequence encoding this CDR3. The chain has TRBV5-1 and TRBJ2-2, with D possibly matching TRBD2 (6 bases). The V and J ends lost 0 bases and 1 base respectively, with 10 bases between them. The germline V gene has CDR1 SGHRS and CDR2 YFSETQ. The CDR3 is 16 amino acids. CDR3 amino acids: CASSLGGTGNTGELFF. Written as DNA, the CDR3 is TGCGCCAGCAGCTTGGGAGGGACTGGGAACACCGGGGAGCTGTTTTTT. Full variable domain (remainder filled in from reference TRBV5-1 and TRBJ2-2): KAGVTQTPRYLIKTRGQQVTLSCSPISGHRSVSWYQQTPGQGLQFLFEYFSETQRNKGNFPGRFSGRQFSNSRSEMNVSTLELGDSALYLCASSLGGTGNTGELFFGEGSRLTVL.

The chain couples TRBV5-1 to TRBJ2-5; 7 bases are a match to TRBD2. CDR1 and CDR2 (germline): SGHRS, YFSETQ. This CDR3 has 16 amino acids. V trimming: 0 bases; J trimming: 1 base; junction bases outside the gene matches: 6. CDR3 nucleotides: TGCGCCAGCAGCTTGGCCGCCCAGCGGGGCCAAGAGACCCAGTACTTC. As protein: CASSLAAQRGQETQYF.

The chain is built from TRBV7-6 and TRBJ1-3; D may be TRBD1 (5 bases). Germline V lookup: CDR1 SGHVS, CDR2 FNYEAQ. The CDR3 is 16 residues long. With 1 base removed from V and 0 bases from J, the gap between germline ends came to 10 bases. The CDR3 sequence: CASSLGGTGSGNTIYF. CDR3 sequence (DNA): TGTGCCAGCAGCTTAGGAGGGACTGGCTCTGGAAACACCATATATTTT.

J is TRBJ2-3 and V is TRBV7-2; 8 bases line up with TRBD2. Germline V gene data show CDR1 as SGHTA and CDR2 as FQGNSA. V lost 6 bases and J lost 3; bases outside the gene matches: 8. The CDR3 sequence is 15 residues long. Here the CDR3 reads CASSLTGLGTDTQYF. DNA of the CDR3: TGTGCCAGCAGTTTAACGGGACTAGGGACAGATACGCAGTATTTT.

V and J are TRBV11-2 and TRBJ2-7; 7 bases match TRBD1. The CDR3 is made up of 15 amino acids. The germline V gene has CDR1 SGHAT and CDR2 FQNNGV. V was pared by 4 bases and J by 7 bases, with 13 bases of the junction left unmatched. Here the CDR3 DNA reads TGTGCCAGCAGCTCCTCACCCGACAGGGTGGGGGAGCAGTACTTC. Its protein is CASSSSPDRVGEQYF.

The V gene is TRBV18, the J gene TRBJ2-7; D assignment may be TRBD1 or TRBD2 (6 bases each). The CDR3 sequence is 14 residues long. Germline V gene lookup returns CDR1 KGHSH and CDR2 LQKENI. V lost 3 bases and J lost 3, with 12 bases in between. CDR3 amino acids: CASSPGRGLYEQYF. Written as DNA, the CDR3 is TGTGCCAGCTCACCTGGCAGGGGACTCTACGAGCAGTACTTC.

The genes are TRBV28 and TRBJ1-2, with a weak D call TRBD1 (6 bases). This CDR3 spans 15 amino acids. CDR1 MDHEN and CDR2 SYDVKM come from the germline V gene. V dropped 4 bases and J dropped 2 bases, with 14 bases sitting between them. CDR3 amino acids: CASSSPRGLNYGYTF. CDR3 nucleotides: TGTGCCAGCAGTTCCCCTCGGGGGCTCAACTATGGCTACACCTTC.